This paragraph covers one TCR beta chain sequence. The data stem from a study of T cell changes during pregnancy in multiple sclerosis. The CDR3 is 14 residues long. V lost 6 bases to trimming and J lost 8 bases; unmatched junction nucleotides: 9. In germline, CDR1 is MNHEY, CDR2 SVGAGI. Sequencing was performed with immunoSEQ multiplex PCR; in TCRdb, only in-frame clones are kept and a portion is missing. The sample carries some 30,000 clones, 90% recorded once. The TCR was taken from a female donor in good health, enrolled as a control in a pregnancy study. The source was CD4+ T cells from peripheral blood mononuclear cells, collected in the third trimester of pregnancy. V and J are TRBV6-5 and TRBJ1-2; 10 bases line up with TRBD1. CDR3 nucleotide sequence: TGTGCCAGCAGCCCGGACAGGGGGAATGGGGGCTACACCTTC. This sequence encodes CASSPDRGNGGYTF.